Below, 3 T cell receptor beta chains from the same sample are listed, as sequenced in a study of blood T cell repertoires in COVID-19. Here immunoSEQ multiplex PCR was the method, and the copy in TCRdb shows in-frame clones only, minus some. The sample records about 170,000 clones, around four fifths being singletons. The sample taken for sequencing was peripheral blood. Receptors were obtained from a woman aged 80 or over with acute or convalescent COVID-19.

The rearrangement joins TRBV6-5 to TRBJ2-7; 11 bases are a match to TRBD1. The ends lost 6 bases at V and 6 bases at J; junction bases unmatched: 4. This CDR3 is 13 amino acids long. Per the germline V gene, CDR1 is MNHEY and CDR2 is SVGAGI. The CDR3 reads CASRDRGLGEQYF. CDR3 DNA sequence: TGTGCCAGCAGGGACAGGGGGCTTGGCGAGCAGTACTTC.

The rearrangement uses TRBV10-3 and TRBJ2-1; 9 positions agree with TRBD2. Trimming cost V 4 bases and J 5 bases; bases outside gene matches: 0. Per the germline V gene, CDR1 is ENHRY and CDR2 is SYGVKD. The CDR3 spans 13 residues. The chain's CDR3 is CAISGTSDNEQFF. CDR3 in DNA: TGTGCCATCAGTGGGACTAGCGACAATGAGCAGTTCTTC.

The chain employs TRBV21-1 and TRBJ1-1. TRBV21-1 is tagged as a pseudogene. The CDR3 consists of 18 residues. CDR3 in DNA: TGTGCCAGCAGCAAAGACGGATCTGGGGAGTACGGGAACACTGAAGCTTTCTTT. Translation: CASSKDGSGEYGNTEAFF.